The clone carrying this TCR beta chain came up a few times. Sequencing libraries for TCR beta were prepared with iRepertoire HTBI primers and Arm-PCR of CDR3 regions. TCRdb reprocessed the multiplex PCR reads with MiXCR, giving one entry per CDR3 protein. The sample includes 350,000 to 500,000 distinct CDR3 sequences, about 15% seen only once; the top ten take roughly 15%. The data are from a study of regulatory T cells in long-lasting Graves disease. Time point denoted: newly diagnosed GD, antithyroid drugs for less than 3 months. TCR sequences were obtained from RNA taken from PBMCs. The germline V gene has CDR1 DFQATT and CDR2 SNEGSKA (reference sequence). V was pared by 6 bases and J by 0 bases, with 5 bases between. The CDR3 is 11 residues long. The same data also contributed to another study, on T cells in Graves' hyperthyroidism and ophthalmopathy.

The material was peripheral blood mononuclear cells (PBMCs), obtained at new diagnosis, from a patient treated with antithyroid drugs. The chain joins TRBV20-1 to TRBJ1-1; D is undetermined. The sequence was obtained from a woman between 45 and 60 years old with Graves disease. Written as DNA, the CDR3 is TGCAGTGCGTTTCTGAACACTGAAGCTTTCTTT. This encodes CSAFLNTEAFF.